The clone carrying this TCR beta chain occurred many times. The junction departs from the called germline gene at one end, perhaps through a read error. This record belongs to a study of regulatory T cells in long-lasting Graves disease. To make TCR beta libraries, researchers used iRepertoire HTBI primers and Arm-PCR of CDR3 regions. TCRdb itself ran the multiplex PCR reads through MiXCR, one entry per CDR3 protein. The table has 560,000 or so distinct CDR3 sequences, roughly 16% seen once. The CDR3 spans 13 residues. CDR1 is SGHRS and CDR2 is YFSETQ in the germline V gene. Stated time point: newly diagnosed GD, antithyroid drugs for less than 3 months. With RNA extracted from PBMCs as input, the TCR library was made. Recruitment took place at an endocrinology department in Xi'an, China. In addition, the sample was reused for a study of T cells in Graves' hyperthyroidism and ophthalmopathy. This second report adds: The study enrolled patients aged 18 to 65 with newly diagnosed hyperthyroidism of under 2 months' duration. Blood samples included most of the expanded thyroid clonotypes exceeding 0.001.

The sequencing used peripheral blood mononuclear cells (PBMCs), collected at new diagnosis, from a patient treated with antithyroid drugs. This TCR derives from a man aged 18-30 years with Graves disease. The chain links TRBV5-1 to TRBJ2-7; TRBD2 might be the D (6 bases). CDR3 region: CASSLGAYGTHSF. CDR3 DNA sequence: TGCGCCAGCAGCTTGGGAGCCTATGGGACTCACAGCTTC.